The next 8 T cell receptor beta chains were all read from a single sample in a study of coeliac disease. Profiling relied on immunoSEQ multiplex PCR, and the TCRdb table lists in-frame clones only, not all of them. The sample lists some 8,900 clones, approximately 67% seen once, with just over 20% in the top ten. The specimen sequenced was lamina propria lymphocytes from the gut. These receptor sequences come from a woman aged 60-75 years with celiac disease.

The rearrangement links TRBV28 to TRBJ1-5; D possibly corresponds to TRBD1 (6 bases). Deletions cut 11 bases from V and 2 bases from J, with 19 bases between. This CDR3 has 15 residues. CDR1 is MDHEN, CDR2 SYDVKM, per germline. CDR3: CASLPQGIGNQPQHF. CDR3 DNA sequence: TGTGCCTCCCTACCCCAGGGGATCGGCAATCAGCCCCAGCATTTT. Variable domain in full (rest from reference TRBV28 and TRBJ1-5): DVKVTQSSRYLVKRTGEKVFLECVQDMDHENMFWYRQDPGLGLRLIYFSYDVKMKEKGDIPEGYSVSREKKERFSLILESASTNQTSMYLCASLPQGIGNQPQHFGDGTRLSIL.

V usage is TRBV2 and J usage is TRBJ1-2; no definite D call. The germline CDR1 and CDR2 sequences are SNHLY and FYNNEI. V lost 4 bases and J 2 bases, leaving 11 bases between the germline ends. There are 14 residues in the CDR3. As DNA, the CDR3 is TGTGCCAGCAGTGTCCGGACTACGAACTATGGCTACACCTTC. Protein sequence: CASSVRTTNYGYTF.

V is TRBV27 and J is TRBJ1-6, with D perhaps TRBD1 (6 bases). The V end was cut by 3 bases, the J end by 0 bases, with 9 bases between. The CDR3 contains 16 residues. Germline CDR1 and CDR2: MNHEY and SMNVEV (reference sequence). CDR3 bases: TGTGCCAGCAGTTTCGACAGGTCCTCCTATAATTCACCCCTCCACTTT. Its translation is CASSFDRSSYNSPLHF.

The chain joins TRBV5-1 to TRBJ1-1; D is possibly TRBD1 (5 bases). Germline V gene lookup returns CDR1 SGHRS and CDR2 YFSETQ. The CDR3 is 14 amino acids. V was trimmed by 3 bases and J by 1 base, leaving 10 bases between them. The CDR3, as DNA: TGCGCCAGCAGCTCAGGGATGGAGAACACTGAAGCTTTCTTT. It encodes CASSSGMENTEAFF.

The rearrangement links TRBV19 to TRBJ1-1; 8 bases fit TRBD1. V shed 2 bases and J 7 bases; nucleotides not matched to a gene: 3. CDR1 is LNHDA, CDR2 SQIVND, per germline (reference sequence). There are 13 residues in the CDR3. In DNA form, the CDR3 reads TGTGCCAGTAGTATAATAGGGACAGGTGAAGCTTTCTTT. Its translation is CASSIIGTGEAFF.

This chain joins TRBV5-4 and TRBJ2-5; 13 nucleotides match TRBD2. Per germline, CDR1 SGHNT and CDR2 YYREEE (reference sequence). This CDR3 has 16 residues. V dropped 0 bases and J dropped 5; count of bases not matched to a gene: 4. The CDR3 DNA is TGTGCCAGCAGCTTGGGACTAGCGGGAGGAGGCGAGACCCAGTACTTC. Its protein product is CASSLGLAGGGETQYF.

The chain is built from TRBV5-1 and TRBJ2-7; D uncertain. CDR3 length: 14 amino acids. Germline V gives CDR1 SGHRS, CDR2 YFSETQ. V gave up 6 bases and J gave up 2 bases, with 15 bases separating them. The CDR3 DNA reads TGCGCCAGCAAGGAACTATTCACTACCTACGAGCAGTACTTC. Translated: CASKELFTTYEQYF.

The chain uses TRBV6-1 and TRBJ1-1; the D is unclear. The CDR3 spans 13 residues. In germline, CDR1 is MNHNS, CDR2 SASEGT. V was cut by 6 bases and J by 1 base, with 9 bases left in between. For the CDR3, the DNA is TGTGCCAGCAGCGCGGTGAGGAACACTGAAGCTTTCTTT. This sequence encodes CASSAVRNTEAFF.